Sequencing of this T cell receptor (beta chain) was carried out in a study of metastatic and nonmetastatic thyroid tumors. Study background: Repertoires were compared across blood and tumor or nodule tissue from malignant and benign thyroid patients.

Per the germline V gene, CDR1 is MDHEN and CDR2 is SYDVKM. V gave up 5 bases and J gave up 5 bases; unmatched junction bases: 6. The CDR3 is made up of 14 amino acids. Each patient came to thyroid surgery without any prior treatment (of any kind). As processed by the authors: Built for papillary thyroid cancer, a distant-metastasis classifier drew on CDR3 differences across clinicopathological groups. TCRdb re-called clones via MiXCR from the PCR reads. These V and J calls derive from TCRdb rather than the authors' analysis. This table holds about 14,000 clones, 32% found once. Ten or more counts support this clone. Its target is unknown. Study results and caveats: Reportedly, malignant thyroid tumors had significantly higher TCR beta diversity than benign nodules, in blood and tumor.

This clonotype was sampled from a female donor with papillary thyroid cancer or a benign thyroid nodule (not recorded which). Some clones in this sample may be carry-over from other donors' samples. Input material: tumor tissue. V is TRBV28 and J is TRBJ2-5; 9 bases match TRBD2. The CDR3 region is CASSEAGGKETQYF. CDR3 DNA: TGTGCCAGCAGTGAAGCGGGGGGCAAGGAGACCCAGTACTTC.